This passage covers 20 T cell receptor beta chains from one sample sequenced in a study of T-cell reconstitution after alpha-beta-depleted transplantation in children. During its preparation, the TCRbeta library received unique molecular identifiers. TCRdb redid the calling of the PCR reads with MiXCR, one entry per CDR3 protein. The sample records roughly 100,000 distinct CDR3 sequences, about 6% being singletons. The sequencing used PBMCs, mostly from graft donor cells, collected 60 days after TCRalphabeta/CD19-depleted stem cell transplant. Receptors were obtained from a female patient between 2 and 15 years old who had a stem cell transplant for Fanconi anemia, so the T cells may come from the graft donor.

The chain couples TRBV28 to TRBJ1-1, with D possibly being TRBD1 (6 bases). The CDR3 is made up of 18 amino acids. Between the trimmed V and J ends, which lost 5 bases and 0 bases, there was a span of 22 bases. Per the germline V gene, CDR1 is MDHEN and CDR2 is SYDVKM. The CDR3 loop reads CASSARDTLRGLNTEAFF. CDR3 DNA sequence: TGTGCCAGCAGTGCCCGGGACACCCTTCGAGGTTTGAACACTGAAGCTTTCTTT.

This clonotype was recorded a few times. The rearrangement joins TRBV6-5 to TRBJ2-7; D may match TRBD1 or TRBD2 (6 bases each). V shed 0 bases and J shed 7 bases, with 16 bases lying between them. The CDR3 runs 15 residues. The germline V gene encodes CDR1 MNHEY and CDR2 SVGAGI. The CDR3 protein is CASSYSGGPPGEQYF. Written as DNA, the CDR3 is TGTGCCAGCAGTTACTCAGGGGGGCCACCTGGGGAGCAGTACTTC.

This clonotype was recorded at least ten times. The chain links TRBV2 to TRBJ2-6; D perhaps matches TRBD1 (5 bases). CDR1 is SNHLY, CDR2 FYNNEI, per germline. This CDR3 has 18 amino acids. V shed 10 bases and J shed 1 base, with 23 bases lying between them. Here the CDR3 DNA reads TGTGCCACCAAGGCTTCTCAGGGTCCCAGGTCTGGGGCCAACGTCCTGACTTTC. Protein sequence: CATKASQGPRSGANVLTF.

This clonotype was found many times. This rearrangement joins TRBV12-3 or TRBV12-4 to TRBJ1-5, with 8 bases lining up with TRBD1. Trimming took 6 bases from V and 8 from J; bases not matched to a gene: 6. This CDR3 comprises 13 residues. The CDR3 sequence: CASRRQGMEPQHF. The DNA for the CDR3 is TGTGCCAGCAGAAGACAGGGGATGGAGCCCCAGCATTTT.

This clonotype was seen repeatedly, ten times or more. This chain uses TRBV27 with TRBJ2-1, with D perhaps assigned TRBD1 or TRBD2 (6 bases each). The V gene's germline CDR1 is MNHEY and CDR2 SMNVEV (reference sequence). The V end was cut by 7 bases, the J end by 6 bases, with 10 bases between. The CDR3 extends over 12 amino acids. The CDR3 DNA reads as TGTGCCAGCATCAAGGGGGGCAATGAGCAGTTCTTC. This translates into CASIKGGNEQFF.

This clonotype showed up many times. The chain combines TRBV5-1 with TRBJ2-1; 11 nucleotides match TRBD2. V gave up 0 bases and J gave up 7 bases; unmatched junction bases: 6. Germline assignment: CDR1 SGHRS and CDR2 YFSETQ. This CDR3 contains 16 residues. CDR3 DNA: TGCGCCAGCAGCTTGGGACTAGCGGGGTATCTGAATGAGCAGTTCTTC. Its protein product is CASSLGLAGYLNEQFF.

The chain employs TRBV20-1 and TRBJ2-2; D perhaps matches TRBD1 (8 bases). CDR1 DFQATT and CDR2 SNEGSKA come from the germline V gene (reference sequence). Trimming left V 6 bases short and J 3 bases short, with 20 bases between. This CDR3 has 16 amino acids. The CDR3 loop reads CSAQGWTGRDTGELFF. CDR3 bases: TGCAGTGCCCAGGGGTGGACAGGGAGGGACACCGGGGAGCTGTTTTTT.

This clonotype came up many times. The CDR3 loop reads CASSSQGRYSNIQYF. The CDR3 DNA reads TGTGCCAGCAGCTCGCAGGGGAGATATTCAAACATTCAGTACTTC. V usage is TRBV11-2 and J usage is TRBJ2-4, with a tentative D call TRBD1 (6 bases). Trimming cost V 4 bases and J 6 bases, with 16 bases left between them. This CDR3 has 15 amino acids. Germline V lookup: CDR1 SGHAT, CDR2 FQNNGV.

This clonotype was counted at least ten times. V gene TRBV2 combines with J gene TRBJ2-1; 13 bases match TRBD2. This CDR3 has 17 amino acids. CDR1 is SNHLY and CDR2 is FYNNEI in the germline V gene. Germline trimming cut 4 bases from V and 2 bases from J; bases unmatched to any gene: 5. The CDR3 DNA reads TGTGCCAGCAGTGGGACTAGCGGGAGACTGCCCTACAATGAGCAGTTCTTC. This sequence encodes CASSGTSGRLPYNEQFF.

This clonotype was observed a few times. CDR3 sequence reads: CASSSWTGGKLFF. The DNA of the CDR3 is TGTGCCAGCAGTTCGTGGACAGGGGGAAAACTGTTTTTT. The V gene is TRBV28, the J gene TRBJ1-4; 10 bases align to TRBD1. The CDR3 length is 13 residues. Germline CDR1 MDHEN, CDR2 SYDVKM. The J segment lost 10 bases and the V segment lost 4 bases, leaving 3 bases of the junction unmatched.

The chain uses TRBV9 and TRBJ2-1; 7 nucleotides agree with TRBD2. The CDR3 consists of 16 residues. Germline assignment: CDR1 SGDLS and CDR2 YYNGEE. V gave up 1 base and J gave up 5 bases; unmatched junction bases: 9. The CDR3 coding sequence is TGTGCCAGCAGCGTAATCGCGGGAGAGCCCAACAATGAGCAGTTCTTC. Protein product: CASSVIAGEPNNEQFF.

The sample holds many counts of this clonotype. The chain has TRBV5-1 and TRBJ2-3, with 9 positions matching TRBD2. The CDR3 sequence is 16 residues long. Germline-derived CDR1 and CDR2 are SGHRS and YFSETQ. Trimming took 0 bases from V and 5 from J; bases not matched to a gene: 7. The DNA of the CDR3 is TGCGCCAGCAGCTTGGTCTCGGCGGGGGGGCTAGATACGCAGTATTTT. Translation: CASSLVSAGGLDTQYF.

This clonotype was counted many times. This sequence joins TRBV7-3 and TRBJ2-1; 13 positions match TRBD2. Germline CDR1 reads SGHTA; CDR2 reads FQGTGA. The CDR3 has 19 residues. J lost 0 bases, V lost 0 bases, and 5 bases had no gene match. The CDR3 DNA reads TGTGCCAGCAGCTTAACGGGGACTAGCGGGGCCATCTCCTACAATGAGCAGTTCTTC. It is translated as CASSLTGTSGAISYNEQFF.

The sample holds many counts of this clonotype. CDR3 loop: CSARETNSGNTIYF. The DNA for the CDR3 is TGCAGTGCTAGAGAAACGAACTCTGGAAACACCATATATTTT. The chain uses TRBV20-1 and TRBJ1-3, with D unclear. The CDR3 has 14 amino acids. CDR1 and CDR2 (germline): DFQATT, SNEGSKA (reference sequence). V dropped 0 bases and J dropped 0 bases, with 6 bases sitting between them.

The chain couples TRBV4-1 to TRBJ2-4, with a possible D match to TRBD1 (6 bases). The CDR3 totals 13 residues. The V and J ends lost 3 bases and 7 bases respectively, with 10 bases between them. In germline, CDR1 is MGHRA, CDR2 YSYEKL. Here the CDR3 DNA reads TGCGCCAGCAGCCAGGACAGACGGAACATTCAGTACTTC. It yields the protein CASSQDRRNIQYF.

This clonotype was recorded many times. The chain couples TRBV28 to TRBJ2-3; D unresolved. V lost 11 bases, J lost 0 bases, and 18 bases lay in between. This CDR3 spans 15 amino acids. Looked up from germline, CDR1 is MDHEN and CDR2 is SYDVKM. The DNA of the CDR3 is TGTGCCCTTACCCGGGCCCCGAGGAGCACAGATACGCAGTATTTT. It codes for CALTRAPRSTDTQYF. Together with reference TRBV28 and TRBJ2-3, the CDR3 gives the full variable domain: DVKVTQSSRYLVKRTGEKVFLECVQDMDHENMFWYRQDPGLGLRLIYFSYDVKMKEKGDIPEGYSVSREKKERFSLILESASTNQTSMYLCALTRAPRSTDTQYFGPGTRLTVL.

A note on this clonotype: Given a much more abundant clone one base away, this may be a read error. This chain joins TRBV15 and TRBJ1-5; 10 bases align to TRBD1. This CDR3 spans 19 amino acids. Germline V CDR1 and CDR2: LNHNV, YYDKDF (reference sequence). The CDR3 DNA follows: TGTGCCACCAGCAGAGATTTAAATTTCGGGACAGGGGACAATCAGCGCCAGCATTTT. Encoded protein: CATSRDLNFGTGDNQRQHF.

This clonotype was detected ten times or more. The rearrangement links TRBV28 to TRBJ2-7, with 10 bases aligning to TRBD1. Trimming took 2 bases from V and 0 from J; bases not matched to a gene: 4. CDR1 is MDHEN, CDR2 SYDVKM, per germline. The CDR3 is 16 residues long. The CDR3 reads CASSLLRTGGSYEQYF. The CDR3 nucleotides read TGTGCCAGCAGTTTACTAAGGACAGGGGGCTCCTACGAGCAGTACTTC.

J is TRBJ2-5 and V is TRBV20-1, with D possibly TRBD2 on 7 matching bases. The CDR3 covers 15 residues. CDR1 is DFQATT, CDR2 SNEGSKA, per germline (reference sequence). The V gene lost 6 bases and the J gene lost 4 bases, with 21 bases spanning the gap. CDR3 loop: CSATGLGLGGETQYF. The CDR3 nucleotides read TGCAGTGCGACAGGACTAGGCCTAGGGGGAGAGACCCAGTACTTC.

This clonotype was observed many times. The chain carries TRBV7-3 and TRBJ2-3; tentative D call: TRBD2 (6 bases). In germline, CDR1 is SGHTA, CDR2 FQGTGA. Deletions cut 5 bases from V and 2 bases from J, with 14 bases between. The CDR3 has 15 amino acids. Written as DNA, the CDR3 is TGTGCCAGCAGCATTTCTCGGGACTCCACAGATACGCAGTATTTT. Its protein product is CASSISRDSTDTQYF.